This T cell receptor beta chain is from a study of PD-L1 blockade in urothelial cancer. The wider study: T cells numbered a median of about 150,000 in the blood samples.

The protocol was immunoSEQ multiplex PCR, while the TCRdb copy is restricted to in-frame clones and leaves out a portion. The sample has 15,000 to 20,000 clones; 70% to 90% are singletons. The time point is: pretreatment peripheral blood. V gave up 6 bases and J gave up 2 bases; unmatched junction bases: 7. The CDR3 runs to 15 residues. Germline lookup yields CDR1 LNHDA and CDR2 SQIVND (reference sequence). The chain combines TRBV19 with TRBJ2-5; 9 bases fit TRBD1. This sample comprised PBMCs, obtained around atezolizumab (anti-PD-L1) treatment. The TCR was taken from a man aged 70-80 years with urothelial cancer. CDR3 sequence reads: CASSGTGMMQETQYF. CDR3 nucleotides: TGTGCCAGTAGCGGGACAGGGATGATGCAAGAGACCCAGTACTTC. Complete variable domain (other parts from reference TRBV19 and TRBJ2-5): DGGITQSPKYLFRKEGQNVTLSCEQNLNHDAMYWYRQDPGQGLRLIYYSQIVNDFQKGDIAEGYSVSREKKESFPLTVTSAQKNPTAFYLCASSGTGMMQETQYFGPGTRLLVL.